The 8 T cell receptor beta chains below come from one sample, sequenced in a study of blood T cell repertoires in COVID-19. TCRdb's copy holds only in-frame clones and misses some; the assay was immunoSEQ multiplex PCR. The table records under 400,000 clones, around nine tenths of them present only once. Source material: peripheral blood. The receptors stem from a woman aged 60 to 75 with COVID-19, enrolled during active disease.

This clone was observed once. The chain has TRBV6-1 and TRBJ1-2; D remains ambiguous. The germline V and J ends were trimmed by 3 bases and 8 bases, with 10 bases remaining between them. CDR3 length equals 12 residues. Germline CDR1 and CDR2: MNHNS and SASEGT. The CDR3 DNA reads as TGTGCCAGCAGTGACCGAGGGCGCGGCTACACCTTC. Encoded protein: CASSDRGRGYTF.

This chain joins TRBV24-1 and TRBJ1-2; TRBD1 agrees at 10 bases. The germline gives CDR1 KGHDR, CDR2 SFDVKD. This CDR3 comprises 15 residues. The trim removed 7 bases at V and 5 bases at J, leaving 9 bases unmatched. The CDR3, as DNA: TGTGCCACCAGCGAGGGGACAGGGGCCGTTTATGGCTACACCTTC. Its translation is CATSEGTGAVYGYTF.

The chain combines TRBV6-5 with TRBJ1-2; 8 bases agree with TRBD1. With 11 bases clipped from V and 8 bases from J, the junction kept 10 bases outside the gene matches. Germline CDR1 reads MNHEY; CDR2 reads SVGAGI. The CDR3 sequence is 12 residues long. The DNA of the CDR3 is TGTGCCGCCAAGCACCGGGACAGGGGCTACACCTTC. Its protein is CAAKHRDRGYTF.

This chain's CDR3 is CASSLLAGFSDTQYF. The CDR3 DNA reads as TGCGCCAGCAGCTTGCTCGCAGGGTTTTCAGATACGCAGTATTTT. This sequence joins TRBV5-1 and TRBJ2-3, with D perhaps TRBD1 (5 bases). Germline V gene sequence: CDR1 SGHRS, CDR2 YFSETQ. Trimming stripped 1 base from V and 4 bases from J, with 13 bases between. The CDR3 covers 15 residues. The full variable domain, rest sourced from reference TRBV5-1 and TRBJ2-3, is KAGVTQTPRYLIKTRGQQVTLSCSPISGHRSVSWYQQTPGQGLQFLFEYFSETQRNKGNFPGRFSGRQFSNSRSEMNVSTLELGDSALYLCASSLLAGFSDTQYFGPGTRLTVL.

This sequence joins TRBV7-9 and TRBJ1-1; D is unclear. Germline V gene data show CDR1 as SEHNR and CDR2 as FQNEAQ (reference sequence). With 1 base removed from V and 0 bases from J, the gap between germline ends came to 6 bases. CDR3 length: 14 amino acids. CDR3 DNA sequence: TGTGCCAGCAGCTTAGAACTCCTGAACACTGAAGCTTTCTTT. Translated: CASSLELLNTEAFF.

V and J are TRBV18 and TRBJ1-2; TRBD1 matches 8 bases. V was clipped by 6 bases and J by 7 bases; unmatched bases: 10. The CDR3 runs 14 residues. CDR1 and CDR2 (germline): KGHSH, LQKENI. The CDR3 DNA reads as TGTGCCAGCTCGCCGACAGGGGAGATTGGTGGCTACACCTTC. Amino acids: CASSPTGEIGGYTF.

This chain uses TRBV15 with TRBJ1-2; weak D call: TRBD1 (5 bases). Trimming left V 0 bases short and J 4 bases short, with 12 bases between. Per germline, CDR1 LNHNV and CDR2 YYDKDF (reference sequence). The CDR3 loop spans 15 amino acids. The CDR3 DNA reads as TGTGCCACCAGCAGAGATCCCCAGGGTCCCTATGGCTACACCTTC. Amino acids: CATSRDPQGPYGYTF.

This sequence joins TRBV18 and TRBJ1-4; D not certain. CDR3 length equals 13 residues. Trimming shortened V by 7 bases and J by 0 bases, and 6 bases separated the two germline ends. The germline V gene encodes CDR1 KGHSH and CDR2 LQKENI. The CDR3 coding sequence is TGTGCCAGCTTTAGATCAACTAATGAAAAACTGTTTTTT. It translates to CASFRSTNEKLFF.